Given below is one T cell receptor beta chain in context. Its cognate antigen has yet to be identified. Nothing much larger sits one base from this clone, and base qualities are not available. Deletion took 0 bases off V and 8 bases off J, with a span of 17 bases between the germline ends. Including cysteine and phenylalanine, the CDR3 has 16 amino acids. The CDR3 DNA has 48 bases and is translated from base 1. Taken from the germline V gene, the CDR1 and CDR2 loops are SGHTA and FQGTGA. The record originates from a study of cytomegalovirus exposure and HLA in healthy donors (dated by TCRdb to about 2017). Describing the broader study: According to a later analysis, one platform produced both the 110 or so validation repertoires and the 670 or so repertoires of the first cohort. The study aimed to test whether signatures of past pathogen exposure could be identified by cataloging public T cell receptors. High-throughput TCR immunosequencing, statistical association of individual TCRs with disease status, and machine learning were combined to predict cytomegalovirus infection status. Besides the first cohort of 666 subjects, a separate validation cohort made up of 120 different subjects was used.

Broader findings and caveats from the paper: The study gave a list of 150 to 200 TCR beta chains associated with cytomegalovirus. While some public TCRs were present in many individuals, most TCR sequences turned up only very rarely across donors. In both the original and validation cohorts, the classifier was reported to diagnose cytomegalovirus status with high specificity and sensitivity. Subsequent analysis determined that TCRs grouped into clusters in the first cohort also showed a tendency toward co-occurrence across the roughly 120 validation repertoires, and approximately 93% of cluster scores exceeded 0. A few of the identified cytomegalovirus-associated TCR beta chains were confirmed in vitro to be specific for cytomegalovirus antigens. A later analysis lacked HLA typing for the validation cohort, so it scored co-occurrence in that cohort across all 110 or so repertoires. The authors suggested that the approach could potentially be extended to other disease states and immunological phenotypes.

Donors formed part of the validation cohort, which comprised 120 subjects and was distinct from the first cohort of 666 subjects. Preparation of the library involved the immunoSEQ multiplex PCR assay. As for the authors' bioinformatics: A statistical classification framework was built to diagnose cytomegalovirus status from the catalog of TCR beta chain sequences. This is the immuneACCESS table as TCRdb keeps it, with only in-frame sequences that have V and J called. A part of the clones is gone; compared with another copy, unresolved V genes explain less than half, and the rest is unexplained. The V and J calls and clone size come from that table; D and trimming were worked out from the DNA. A total of over 100,000 clones appear in this sample, 85% to 95% of them only once. The ten biggest clones cover approximately 0.91% of the sample.

The sample taken for sequencing was PBMCs. The sequence derives from a woman in her late teens or twenties in good health and CMV-seronegative. Rearrangement joined TRBV7-3 to TRBJ2-1; the D segment could be TRBD2, given 6 matching bases. The CDR3 reads CASSLTGTGGYDEQFF. In nucleotides, the sequence is TGTGCCAGCAGCTTAACGGGCACCGGGGGTTACGATGAGCAGTTCTTC.